One T cell receptor (beta chain) is described in this entry. No antigen is known for it. After extraction with the RNeasy kit, about 0.5 to 1 ug of the RNA was reverse transcribed using random hexamers. Amplification of TCR beta CDR3 across 54 Vbeta and 13 Jbeta was performed with immunoSEQ multiplex PCR. MiXCR, run by TCRdb on the immunoSEQ multiplex PCR reads, gives a single entry per CDR3 protein. The sample holds 110,000 or so distinct CDR3 sequences, about 92% seen once. The entry originates in a study of CD8 T cells in Susac syndrome. Overall study results and limits: The authors acknowledged that the study's TCR sequencing and HLA analysis involved relatively few individuals.

The CDR3 spans 13 residues. Looked up from germline, CDR1 is GTSNPN and CDR2 is SVGIG (reference sequence). Trimming pared 2 bases from V and 3 bases from J, leaving 8 bases between. The specimen was CD4+ T cells from PBMCs. This TCR came from a human donor with multiple sclerosis. The V call is TRBV30, the J call TRBJ1-3, with a tentative D call TRBD1 (5 bases). In DNA form, the CDR3 reads TGTGCCTGGAGTACCACAGGTGGAAACACCATATATTTT. Translation: CAWSTTGGNTIYF.